This T cell receptor (beta chain) was captured by sequencing in a study of T cell responses to AZD1222 COVID-19 vaccine. Only in-frame clones appear in the TCRdb table, and some are missing; sequencing was by immunoSEQ multiplex PCR. The sample includes approximately 200,000 clones, around 88% of them seen just once. With 4 bases removed from V and 3 bases from J, the gap between germline ends came to 13 bases. Germline V lookup: CDR1 SGDLS, CDR2 YYNGEE. The CDR3 covers 15 residues. The TCR sequence derives from an adult in good health. Specimen: peripheral blood, collected on day 0 of AZD1222 vaccination. J is TRBJ2-2 and V is TRBV9, with unresolved D. In DNA, the CDR3 is TGTGCCAGCAGCCCCCACCTCCTGGACACCGGGGAGCTGTTTTTT. Translating gives CASSPHLLDTGELFF.